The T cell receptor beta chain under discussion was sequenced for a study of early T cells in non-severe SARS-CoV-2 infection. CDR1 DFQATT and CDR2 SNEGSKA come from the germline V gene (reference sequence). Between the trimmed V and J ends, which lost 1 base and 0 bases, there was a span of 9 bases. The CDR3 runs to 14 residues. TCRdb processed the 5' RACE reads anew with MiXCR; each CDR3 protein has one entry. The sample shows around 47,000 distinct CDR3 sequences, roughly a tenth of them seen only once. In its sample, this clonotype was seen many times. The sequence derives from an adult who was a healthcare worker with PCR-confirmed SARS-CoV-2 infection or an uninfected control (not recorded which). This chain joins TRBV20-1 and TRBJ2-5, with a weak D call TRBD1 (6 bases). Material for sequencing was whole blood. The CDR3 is CSARVQGYQETQYF. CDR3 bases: TGCAGTGCTAGAGTACAGGGATACCAAGAGACCCAGTACTTC.